The 5 T cell receptor beta chains below come from one sample, sequenced in a study of vaccination and CD4 T cells after COVID-19. The Oncomine TCR Beta short-read assay generated sequence data from the DNA of cultured CD4+ T cells. MiXCR, applied by TCRdb to the PCR reads, yields one record per CDR3 protein. Here the sample spans some 18,000 distinct CDR3 sequences, over 50% being singletons. Treatment described: approximately nine-day PBMC culture with coronavirus spike peptide pools or control peptides (ViraFEST assay). These receptors are not linked to any known antigen. Sequences were derived from CD4+ T cells from blood, cultured in vitro, sampled before SARS-CoV-2 vaccination. Every receptor here comes from a human donor who had recovered from COVID-19.

J is TRBJ2-6 and V is TRBV4-2; 7 bases fit TRBD1. This CDR3 region has 19 residues. After removal of 0 bases from V and 0 bases from J, the junction contained 8 bases not matched to a gene. Germline CDR1 reads LGHNA; CDR2 reads YNFKEQ. The CDR3 sequence: CASSQDRRDRSSGANVLTF. CDR3 DNA: TGTGCCAGCAGCCAAGATCGCCGGGACAGATCCTCTGGGGCCAACGTCCTGACTTTC.

V gene TRBV28 combines with J gene TRBJ1-5; perhaps TRBD1 as D (5 bases). Per the germline V gene, CDR1 is MDHEN and CDR2 is SYDVKM. V lost 3 bases, J lost 8 bases, and 14 bases lay in between. The CDR3 is made up of 14 amino acids. CDR3 sequence: CASSLVQVSKPQHF. CDR3 DNA: TGTGCCAGCAGTTTGGTACAGGTTTCCAAGCCCCAGCATTTT.

This chain uses TRBV7-9 with TRBJ2-7, with TRBD1 as a possible D gene (10 bases). Germline loops: CDR1 SEHNR, CDR2 FQNEAQ (reference sequence). Trimming took off 6 bases at V and 3 bases at J, with 24 bases between the two ends. The CDR3 has 17 residues. Here the CDR3 reads CASSYRAGGTGVYEQYF. CDR3 nucleotide sequence: TGTGCCAGCAGTTACCGTGCGGGAGGGACAGGGGTCTACGAGCAGTACTTC.

The chain combines TRBV20-1 with TRBJ1-5; D unresolved. Germline V CDR1 and CDR2: DFQATT, SNEGSKA (reference sequence). V was clipped by 5 bases and J by 4 bases, with 18 bases between them. This CDR3 has 15 amino acids. CDR3 bases: TGCAGTGCTGTTGAACCGACCCGGCGGAATCAGCCCCAGCATTTT. Translation: CSAVEPTRRNQPQHF.

The J gene is TRBJ2-1, the V gene TRBV10-1; D uncertain. From germline, CDR1 is WNHNN and CDR2 SYGVQD (reference sequence). V lost 5 bases and J 8 bases, leaving 4 bases between the germline ends. This CDR3 contains 10 residues. The CDR3 DNA is TGCGCCAGCAGTTCCGATGAGCAGTTCTTC. Translating gives CASSSDEQFF.